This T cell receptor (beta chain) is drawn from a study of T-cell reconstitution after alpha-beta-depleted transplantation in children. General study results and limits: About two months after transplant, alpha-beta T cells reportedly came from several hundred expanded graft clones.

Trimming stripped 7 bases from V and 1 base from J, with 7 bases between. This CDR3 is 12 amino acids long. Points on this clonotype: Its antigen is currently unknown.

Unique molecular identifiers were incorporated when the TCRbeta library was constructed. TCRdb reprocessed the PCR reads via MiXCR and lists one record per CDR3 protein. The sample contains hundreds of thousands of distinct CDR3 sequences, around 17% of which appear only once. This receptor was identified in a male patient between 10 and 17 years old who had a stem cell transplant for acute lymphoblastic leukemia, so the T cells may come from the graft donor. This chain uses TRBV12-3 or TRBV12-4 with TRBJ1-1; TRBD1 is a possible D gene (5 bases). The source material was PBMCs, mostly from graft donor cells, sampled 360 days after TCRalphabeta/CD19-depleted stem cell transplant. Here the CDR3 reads CASTGRNTEAFF. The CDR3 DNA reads TGTGCCAGCACGGGACGGAACACTGAAGCTTTCTTT.